The 22 T cell receptor beta chains given below trace back to one sample, sequenced in a study of blood T cell repertoires in COVID-19. TCRdb keeps only in-frame clones here, not all; method: immunoSEQ multiplex PCR. Seen here are fewer than 350,000 clones, 85% to 95% observed once, and the top ten hold about 3%. The material sequenced was PBMCs or T cells enriched from blood (not recorded which). The origin of the receptors is a middle-aged man who had been exposed to COVID-19.

The chain has TRBV5-5 and TRBJ2-7, with 10 bases lining up with TRBD1. The CDR3 loop spans 15 amino acids. The V segment lost 0 bases and the J segment 5 bases; nucleotides outside the gene matches: 5. Germline V lookup: CDR1 SGHKS, CDR2 YYEKEE (reference sequence). CDR3 in DNA: TGTGCCAGCAGCTTGGTCGGGACAGGGGTCCACGAGCAGTACTTC. As protein: CASSLVGTGVHEQYF.

The chain joins TRBV19 to TRBJ1-3; D gene unclear. Germline CDR1 LNHDA, CDR2 SQIVND (reference sequence). V was pared by 7 bases and J by 2 bases, with 9 bases between. This CDR3 is 13 amino acids long. This chain's CDR3 is CASIQLPGNTIYF. As DNA, the CDR3 is TGTGCCAGTATACAGCTCCCTGGAAACACCATATATTTT.

This sequence joins TRBV4-1 and TRBJ1-5, with a tentative D call TRBD1 (6 bases). Germline CDR1 MGHRA, CDR2 YSYEKL. The germline V and J ends were trimmed by 4 bases and 1 base, with 8 bases remaining between them. The CDR3 loop spans 14 amino acids. CDR3 amino acids: CASSPTGSNQPQHF. The CDR3 region has the DNA TGCGCCAGCAGCCCAACAGGGAGCAATCAGCCCCAGCATTTT.

This chain connects TRBV15 to TRBJ1-1; no definite D call. The V gene lost 8 bases and the J gene lost 2 bases, with 6 bases spanning the gap. The CDR3 loop spans 11 amino acids. Germline CDR1 reads LNHNV; CDR2 reads YYDKDF (reference sequence). CDR3 sequence (DNA): TGTGCCACCTACACCAACACTGAAGCTTTCTTT. This translates into CATYTNTEAFF.

The V call is TRBV3-1 (or the pseudogene TRBV3-2), the J call TRBJ2-1, with 11 nucleotides matching TRBD2. V dropped 6 bases and J dropped 12; count of bases not matched to a gene: 1. CDR1 and CDR2 from the germline V gene are LGHDT and YNNKEL (reference sequence). The CDR3 covers 11 residues. CDR3 sequence (DNA): TGTGCCAGCAGTCTAGCGGGAGGGCAGTTCTTC. Protein: CASSLAGGQFF.

The chain carries TRBV29-1 and TRBJ2-5; TRBD2 might be the D (6 bases). Germline CDR1 is SQVTM and CDR2 is ANQGSEA. The CDR3 contains 15 residues. Trimming left V 3 bases short and J 5 bases short, with 19 bases between. The CDR3 is CSVEFIGAGTETQYF. CDR3 DNA sequence: TGCAGCGTTGAGTTCATCGGTGCGGGAACGGAGACCCAGTACTTC.

The chain employs TRBV15 and TRBJ1-4, with 8 bases identical to TRBD1. Trimming cost V 1 base and J 8 bases; bases outside gene matches: 6. CDR3 length: 15 amino acids. Per the germline V gene, CDR1 is LNHNV and CDR2 is YYDKDF (reference sequence). The CDR3 is CATSRAPTGDEKLFF. The CDR3 coding sequence is TGTGCCACCAGCAGAGCACCGACAGGGGACGAAAAACTGTTTTTT. The full variable domain, its missing parts supplied by reference TRBV15 and TRBJ1-4, is DAMVIQNPRYQVTQFGKPVTLSCSQTLNHNVMYWYQQKSSQAPKLLFHYYDKDFNNEADTPDNFQSRRPNTSFCFLDIRSPGLGDTAMYLCATSRAPTGDEKLFFGSGTQLSVL.

The genes are TRBV29-1 and TRBJ2-5, with 15 bases lining up with TRBD2. The CDR3 is 15 residues long. Germline V gene data show CDR1 as SQVTM and CDR2 as ANQGSEA. V lost 7 bases, J lost 5 bases, and 8 bases stayed unmatched. For the CDR3, the DNA is TGCAGCGCCCGGACTAGCGGGAGGGTCGAGGAGACCCAGTACTTC. This codes for CSARTSGRVEETQYF.

This chain uses TRBV5-4 with TRBJ1-4; 9 bases align to TRBD1. Germline V gene data show CDR1 as SGHNT and CDR2 as YYREEE (reference sequence). Trimming removed 4 bases from V and 6 bases from J; junction bases left unmatched: 10. The CDR3 contains 16 residues. CDR3 amino acids: CASSHPPGQGDEKLFF. The CDR3 DNA follows: TGTGCCAGCAGCCACCCTCCGGGACAGGGAGATGAAAAACTGTTTTTT.

The chain is built from TRBV18 and TRBJ1-1; D call uncertain. V was pared by 3 bases and J by 1 base, with 9 bases between. CDR3 length: 14 residues. Germline V CDR1 and CDR2: KGHSH, LQKENI. The CDR3 sequence is CASSPQNSNTEAFF. CDR3 DNA sequence: TGTGCCAGCTCACCTCAGAATTCGAACACTGAAGCTTTCTTT.

The V gene is TRBV5-1, the J gene TRBJ1-4, with unresolved D. This CDR3 contains 14 residues. Germline V gene sequence: CDR1 SGHRS, CDR2 YFSETQ. Trimming removed 4 bases at V and 0 bases at J, with 7 bases between. The CDR3 reads CASSPLTTNEKLFF. For the CDR3, the DNA is TGCGCCAGCAGCCCCCTTACAACTAATGAAAAACTGTTTTTT.

The rearrangement uses TRBV9 and TRBJ1-4, with D maybe TRBD1 (5 bases). Trimming shortened V by 4 bases and J by 8 bases, and 15 bases separated the two germline ends. The CDR3 is 14 residues long. CDR1 is SGDLS, CDR2 YYNGEE, per germline. This CDR3 reads CASSRTGGREKLFF. In nucleotides, the CDR3 is TGTGCCAGCAGCCGGACCGGGGGTCGGGAAAAACTGTTTTTT.

J is TRBJ2-4 and V is TRBV18; D is perhaps TRBD2 (6 bases). Deletions cut 2 bases from V and 0 bases from J, with 11 bases between. The CDR3 spans 16 residues. Germline loops: CDR1 KGHSH, CDR2 LQKENI. The DNA for the CDR3 is TGTGCCAGCTCACCAGCGGCGGGACTAGCCAAAAACATTCAGTACTTC. Amino acids: CASSPAAGLAKNIQYF.

The V gene is TRBV30, the J gene TRBJ2-1; possible D gene TRBD2, 5 bases. V lost 3 bases, J lost 0 bases, and 18 bases lay in between. This CDR3 is built from 17 residues. Germline V gene data show CDR1 as GTSNPN and CDR2 as SVGIG (reference sequence). CDR3 coding DNA: TGTGCCTGGAGATCCTCGTCGGGATTGGGCTCCTACAATGAGCAGTTCTTC. It codes for CAWRSSSGLGSYNEQFF.

The chain has TRBV9 and TRBJ2-3; TRBD1 aligns across 9 bases. The CDR3 runs 18 residues. Germline CDR1 is SGDLS and CDR2 is YYNGEE. V shed 4 bases, J shed 3 bases, and the junction held 15 bases outside the gene matches. In DNA, the CDR3 is TGTGCCAGCAGCCGTGAAAACCGACAGGGGGTTCGAACAGATACGCAGTATTTT. Translation: CASSRENRQGVRTDTQYF.

The V call is TRBV5-1, the J call TRBJ1-3, with D perhaps TRBD1 (6 bases). The V gene's germline CDR1 is SGHRS and CDR2 YFSETQ. The CDR3 has 15 amino acids. Trimming pared 4 bases from V and 0 bases from J, leaving 11 bases between. The CDR3 coding sequence is TGCGCCAGCAGCGACAGACAGGCCTCTGGAAACACCATATATTTT. This sequence encodes CASSDRQASGNTIYF.

The rearrangement joins TRBV29-1 to TRBJ2-5; D might be TRBD1 (6 bases). The CDR3 is 11 amino acids. The ends were cut back, 7 bases at V and 5 bases at J, with 11 bases in the middle. Germline CDR1 and CDR2: SQVTM and ANQGSEA. The CDR3 here is CSAGDGETQYF. CDR3 DNA: TGCAGCGCAGGGGATGGGGAGACCCAGTACTTC. The full variable domain, its missing parts supplied by reference TRBV29-1 and TRBJ2-5, is SAVISQKPSRDICQRGTSLTIQCQVDSQVTMMFWYRQQPGQSLTLIATANQGSEATYESGFVIDKFPISRPNLTFSTLTVSNMSPEDSSIYLCSAGDGETQYFGPGTRLLVL.

The J gene is TRBJ2-7, the V gene TRBV10-3, with 8 bases identical to TRBD1. Losses at the gene ends were 3 bases for V and 4 bases for J; bases not matched to a gene: 35. Germline CDR1 ENHRY, CDR2 SYGVKD. The CDR3 loop spans 24 amino acids. DNA for the CDR3: TGTGCCATCAGTGAAACAGGGGGGCGTCTTTCCCAACGGTTCGGGGGAGAGACAGAATACGAGCAGTACTTC. Amino acids: CAISETGGRLSQRFGGETEYEQYF.

The genes are TRBV2 and TRBJ2-1, with a weak D call TRBD1 (6 bases). The V gene lost 4 bases and the J gene lost 0 bases, with 13 bases spanning the gap. Germline loops: CDR1 SNHLY, CDR2 FYNNEI. This CDR3 contains 16 residues. CDR3 nucleotides: TGTGCCAGCAGTGTTGATCAGGGGAGCTCCTACAATGAGCAGTTCTTC. Translation: CASSVDQGSSYNEQFF.

The chain links TRBV6-5 to TRBJ2-7; 8 positions match TRBD1. CDR3 length: 15 amino acids. Germline V gene sequence: CDR1 MNHEY, CDR2 SVGAGI. V trimming: 4 bases; J trimming: 2 bases; junction bases outside the gene matches: 7. The CDR3 sequence: CASSSGQGRTYEQYF. The CDR3 bases are TGTGCCAGCAGTTCTGGACAGGGCCGGACCTACGAGCAGTACTTC.

The chain links TRBV5-1 to TRBJ2-5, with 8 positions matching TRBD2. From germline, CDR1 is SGHRS and CDR2 YFSETQ. This CDR3 is 18 amino acids long. V gave up 4 bases and J gave up 1 base; unmatched junction bases: 15. CDR3 coding DNA: TGCGCCAGCAGCGGGGGAAAACGACTAGCGCTATTCCAAGAGACCCAGTACTTC. Translation gives CASSGGKRLALFQETQYF.

V gene TRBV10-2 combines with J gene TRBJ1-3; tentative D call: TRBD1 (6 bases). V lost 7 bases and J lost 4, with 17 bases in between. Germline CDR1 reads WSHSY; CDR2 reads SAAADI. The CDR3 length is 15 residues. DNA of the CDR3: TGCGCCAGCATGGAACTACAGGGTTTCGGAAACACCATATATTTT. Protein product: CASMELQGFGNTIYF.